This T cell receptor beta chain comes out of a study of CD8+CD57+ T cells in acquired aplastic anemia. Trimming removed 7 bases from V and 5 bases from J, with 12 bases in between. From germline, CDR1 is SNHLY and CDR2 FYNNEI. The length of the CDR3 is 13 residues. Selection for sequencing was limited to patients who had shown CD8+CD57+ cell expansion by flow cytometry. Genomic DNA acted as the template from which TCR beta VDJ combination and CDR3 sequence profiling were carried out. TCRdb redid the calling of the reads with MiXCR, one entry per CDR3 protein. The sample has more than 150,000 distinct CDR3 sequences, 48% seen once.

Sequenced material: sorted CD4+, CD8+, or CD8+CD57+ T cells (not recorded which) from PBMCs. The rearrangement uses TRBV2 and TRBJ2-1; D is unresolved. The TCR originated in a human donor with aplastic anemia. Written as DNA, the CDR3 is TGTGCCAGCATGATAGGAGAACACAATGAGCAGTTCTTC. This gives the protein CASMIGEHNEQFF. Variable domain in full (rest from reference TRBV2 and TRBJ2-1): EPEVTQTPSHQVTQMGQEVILRCVPISNHLYFYWYRQILGQKVEFLVSFYNNEISEKSEIFDDQFSVERPDGSNFTLKIRSTKLEDSAMYFCASMIGEHNEQFFGPGTRLTVL.